This T cell receptor beta chain originates from a study of T cells expressing NK-cell markers. Germline CDR1 is SQVTM and CDR2 is ANQGSEA. CDR3 length equals 11 residues. The cDNA for TCR beta came from 5'RACE template switching with UMIs. TCRdb reanalyzed the 5' RACE reads and collapses them to one entry per CDR3 protein, without DNA. The sample has around 380,000 distinct CDR3 sequences. The specimen sequenced was blood T cells: a sorted CD56 or NKG2C T cell subset, CD4+ or CD8+ T cells, or bulk PBMC T cells (not recorded which). The receptor's source is a woman between 50 and 59 years old in good health. The chain couples TRBV29-1 to TRBJ1-1. CDR3: CSAIDDGEAFF.